This T cell receptor beta chain was retrieved from a study of blood T cells in healthy people across ages. This clonotype was seen more than once but under ten times. The antigen remains unidentified. Notes on the study in general: While age rose, TCR beta diversity per million T cells dropped in a roughly linear way.

Primed by a sample-barcoded 5' primer and a J-beta primer mix, a second PCR proceeded for roughly 7 to 11 cycles. TCRdb re-derived calls from the 5' RACE reads in MiXCR, one entry per CDR3 protein. The repertoire holds approximately 1.5 million distinct CDR3 sequences, with about 35% as singletons. Per germline, CDR1 MNHNY and CDR2 SVGAGI (reference sequence). V gave up 0 bases and J gave up 1 base, with 9 bases separating them. This CDR3 is built from 16 residues. The chain links TRBV6-6 to TRBJ1-4; D uncertain. This clonotype was sampled from a woman aged 25-40 years in good health. The sequenced sample was blood. CDR3 amino acids: CASSYSGRRTNEKLFF. The CDR3 nucleotides are TGTGCCAGCAGTTACTCGGGCAGGAGAACTAATGAAAAACTGTTTTTT.